The rows below give T cell receptor beta chains drawn from one sample of a study of cytomegalovirus exposure and HLA in healthy donors. The repertoire was sequenced with immunoSEQ multiplex PCR; TCRdb's copy has only in-frame clones and lacks some. The sample lists some 80,000 clones; around 79% were seen once. The sequencing input was PBMCs. The receptors derive from a human donor in good health. CDR3s leave out the opening cysteine and the closing phenylalanine or tryptophan. A D gene is named only where the DNA matches it firmly.

TRBV5-1,TRBD1,ASSPGQGQETQY
TRBV25-1,.,ASSVRRGGASTEAF
TRBV5-1,TRBD2,ASSLSGGFGETQY
TRBV6-6,.,ASSSPGIEAF
TRBV19,.,ASSIGRTRNEQF
TRBV9,TRBD1,ASSAGTGNYGYT
TRBV15,TRBD1,ATLDRLSGNTIY
TRBV9,.,ASSVDGGGGKLF
TRBV19,TRBD1,ASRDRGDEDTQY
TRBV15,TRBD2,ATSLAGGVDTQY
TRBV7-6,TRBD2,ASSLLAGGTGELF
TRBV5-6,TRBD1,ASSLDRGRPTDTQY
TRBV2,.,ATPARDSSFTQY
TRBV7-9,.,ASSLRAGPMDYGYT
TRBV9,TRBD1,ASSFRTGGCCGNTIY
TRBV4-3,.,ASSQQKGSPRQLSHEAF
TRBV7-9,TRBD2,ASSLALAGTLDEQY
TRBV7-2,TRBD2,ASSLGPGLGYNEQF
TRBV4-3,TRBD1,ASSQEMTGYSGYT
TRBV7-2,TRBD2,ASSLESGGLSTDTQY
TRBV5-1,TRBD1,ASSPGQGAIGELF
TRBV5-1,.,ASSLPRGQETQY
TRBV5-4,TRBD2,ASSIMTSGAYNEQF
TRBV30,TRBD2,AWKKTWTSGVREQF
TRBV9,.,ASSVTGNSPLN
TRBV10-2,TRBD1,ASSDGFRQGQPQH
TRBV29-1,TRBD1,SARSQGHSYEQY
TRBV5-6,.,ASSLGSTGCPLH
TRBV28,TRBD1,ASSFPGGKNQPQH
TRBV4-3,.,ASSQVVRGHSGNTIY
TRBV5-1,.,ASSPLPSGEAF
TRBV29-1,.,SVEQINTGELF
TRBV5-3,TRBD2,ARSNLERGRHNEQF
TRBV5-1,.,ASSSKPSTSYESYEQY
TRBV7-2,.,ASSLGSGTRNQPQH
TRBV5-5,TRBD1,ASSSGGTGWEKLF
TRBV10-3,.,AISETMTNTEAF
TRBV10-3,TRBD1,AISGTGRDGYT
TRBV5-1,TRBD1,ASSLGGTGEETQY
TRBV7-9,.,ASSLWQANTGELF
TRBV27,.,ASNLQGVNSPLH
TRBV10-3,.,AISDSAYEQY
TRBV5-1,TRBD2,ASSSGTSGNTGELF
TRBV2,.,ASVQGLSYEQY
TRBV29-1,TRBD1,SVVGTGGPGANVLT
TRBV4-2,TRBD2,ASSLEQGTSGASYEQY
TRBV9,TRBD2,ASSEGTSGGQETQY
TRBV7-9,.,ASSPSGGGFHEQY
TRBV15,.,ATSPERGARTEAF
TRBV6-5,.,ASSCTGGMNTEAF